Described below is a single T cell receptor (beta chain) sequence and its context. The ends lost 0 bases at V and 4 bases at J; junction bases unmatched: 7. Germline-derived CDR1 and CDR2 are SGHNT and YYREEE (reference sequence). This CDR3 contains 16 residues. The data were obtained in a study of blood T cell repertoires in COVID-19. For the study at large: T cells, B-cell-depleted T cells, or PBMCs provided the cDNA or gDNA that served as material.

Clones were sequenced by immunoSEQ multiplex PCR, and TCRdb holds only the in-frame ones, with some missing. The data show over 120,000 clones, 89% seen once. The rearrangement joins TRBV5-4 to TRBJ2-4; 7 bases fit TRBD1. The TCR was taken from a human donor in a cohort sampled during active COVID-19. What was sequenced was peripheral blood. CDR3 region: CASSLGDRWTKNIQYF. The CDR3 bases are TGTGCCAGCAGCTTGGGGGACAGATGGACTAAAAACATTCAGTACTTC.